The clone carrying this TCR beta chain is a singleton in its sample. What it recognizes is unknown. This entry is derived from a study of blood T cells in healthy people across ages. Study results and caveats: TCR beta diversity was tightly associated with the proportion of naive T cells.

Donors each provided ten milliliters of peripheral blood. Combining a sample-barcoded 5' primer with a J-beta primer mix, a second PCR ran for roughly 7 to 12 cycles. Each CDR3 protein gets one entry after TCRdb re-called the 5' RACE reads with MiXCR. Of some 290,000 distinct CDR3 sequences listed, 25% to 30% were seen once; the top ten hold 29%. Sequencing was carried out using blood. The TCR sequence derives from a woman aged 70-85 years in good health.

CDR3 DNA sequence: TGTGCCAGCAGTGAAGGGACAGGCAGGGGCACAGATACGCAGTATTTT. Translation: CASSEGTGRGTDTQYF. The chain couples TRBV25-1 to TRBJ2-3; TRBD1 aligns across 8 bases. There are 16 residues in the CDR3. CDR1 is MGHDK, CDR2 SYGVNS, per germline. Trimming cost V 2 bases and J 1 base; bases outside gene matches: 5.